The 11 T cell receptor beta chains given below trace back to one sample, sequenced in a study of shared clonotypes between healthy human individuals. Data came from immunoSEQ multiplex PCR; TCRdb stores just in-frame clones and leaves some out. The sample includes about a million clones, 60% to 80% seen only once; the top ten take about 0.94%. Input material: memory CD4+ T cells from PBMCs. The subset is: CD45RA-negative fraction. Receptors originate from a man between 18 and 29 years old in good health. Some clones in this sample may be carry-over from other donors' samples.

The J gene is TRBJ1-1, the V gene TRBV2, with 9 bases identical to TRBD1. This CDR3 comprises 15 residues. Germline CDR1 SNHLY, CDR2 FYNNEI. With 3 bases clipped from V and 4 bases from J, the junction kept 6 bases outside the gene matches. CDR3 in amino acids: CASSDGTGRFTEAFF. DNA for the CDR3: TGTGCCAGCAGTGACGGGACAGGGAGATTCACTGAAGCTTTCTTT.

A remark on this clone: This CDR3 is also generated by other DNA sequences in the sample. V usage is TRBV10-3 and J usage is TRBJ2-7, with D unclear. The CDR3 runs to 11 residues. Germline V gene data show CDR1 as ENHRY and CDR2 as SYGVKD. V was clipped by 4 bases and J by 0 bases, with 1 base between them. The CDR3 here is CAISGSYEQYF. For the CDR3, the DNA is TGTGCCATCAGTGGCTCCTACGAGCAGTACTTC.

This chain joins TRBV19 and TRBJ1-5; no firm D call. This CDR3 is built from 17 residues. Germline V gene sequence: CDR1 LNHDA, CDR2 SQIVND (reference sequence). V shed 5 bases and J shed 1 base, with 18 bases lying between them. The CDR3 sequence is CASSPLLRVSSNQPQHF. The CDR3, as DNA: TGTGCCAGTAGTCCCCTACTACGGGTATCCAGCAATCAGCCCCAGCATTTT.

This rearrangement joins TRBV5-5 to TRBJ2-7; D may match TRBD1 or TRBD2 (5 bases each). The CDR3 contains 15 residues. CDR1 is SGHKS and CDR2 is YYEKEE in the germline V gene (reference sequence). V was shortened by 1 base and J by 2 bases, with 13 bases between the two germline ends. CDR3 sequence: CASSLRGVVAYEQYF. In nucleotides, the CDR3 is TGTGCCAGCAGCTTGCGAGGGGTAGTCGCCTACGAGCAGTACTTC. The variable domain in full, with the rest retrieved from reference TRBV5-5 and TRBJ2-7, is DAGVTQSPTHLIKTRGQQVTLRCSPISGHKSVSWYQQVLGQGPQFIFQYYEKEERGRGNFPDRFSARQFPNYSSELNVNALLLGDSALYLCASSLRGVVAYEQYFGPGTRLTVT.

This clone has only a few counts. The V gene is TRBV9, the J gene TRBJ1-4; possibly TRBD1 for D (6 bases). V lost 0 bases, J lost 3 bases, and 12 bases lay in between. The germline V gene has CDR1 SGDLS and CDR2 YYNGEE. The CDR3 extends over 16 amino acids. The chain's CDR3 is CASSVAAGEANEKLFF. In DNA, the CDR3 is TGTGCCAGCAGCGTAGCGGCAGGGGAGGCTAATGAAAAACTGTTTTTT.

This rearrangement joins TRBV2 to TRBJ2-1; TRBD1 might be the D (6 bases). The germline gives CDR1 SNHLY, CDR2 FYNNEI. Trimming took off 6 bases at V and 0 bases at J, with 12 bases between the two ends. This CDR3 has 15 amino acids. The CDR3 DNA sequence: TGTGCCAGCAGGGATACGGACAGCTCCTACAATGAGCAGTTCTTC. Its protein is CASRDTDSSYNEQFF.

Here the CDR3 reads CASSLGEGRGQAGYTF. The CDR3 bases are TGTGCCAGCAGCTTGGGTGAGGGCAGGGGGCAAGCTGGCTACACCTTC. The chain uses TRBV5-4 and TRBJ1-2; 8 nucleotides align to TRBD1. The length of the CDR3 is 16 residues. In germline, CDR1 is SGHNT, CDR2 YYREEE (reference sequence). V lost 0 bases, J lost 7 bases, and 11 bases stayed unmatched. Looking up the rest from reference TRBV5-4 and TRBJ1-2 gives the full variable domain: ETGVTQSPTHLIKTRGQQVTLRCSSQSGHNTVSWYQQALGQGPQFIFQYYREEENGRGNFPPRFSGLQFPNYSSELNVNALELDDSALYLCASSLGEGRGQAGYTFGSGTRLTVV.

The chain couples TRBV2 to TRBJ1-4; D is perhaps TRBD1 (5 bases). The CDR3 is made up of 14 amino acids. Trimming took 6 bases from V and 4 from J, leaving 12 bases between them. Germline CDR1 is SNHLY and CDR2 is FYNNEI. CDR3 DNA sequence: TGTGCCAGCAGACAAAACGGGGGTAATGAAAAACTGTTTTTT. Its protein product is CASRQNGGNEKLFF.

The CDR3 reads CASSPSYGYTF. The CDR3 DNA reads TGTGCCAGCAGTCCATCCTATGGCTACACCTTC. This rearrangement joins TRBV28 to TRBJ1-2; D remains ambiguous. V dropped 5 bases and J dropped 4 bases, with 5 bases sitting between them. The germline V gene has CDR1 MDHEN and CDR2 SYDVKM. The length of the CDR3 is 11 residues.

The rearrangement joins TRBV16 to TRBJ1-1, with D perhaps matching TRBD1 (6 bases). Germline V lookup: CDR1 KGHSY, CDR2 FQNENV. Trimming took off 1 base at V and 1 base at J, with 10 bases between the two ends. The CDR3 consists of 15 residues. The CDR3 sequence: CASSQLRGRNTEAFF. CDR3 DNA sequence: TGTGCCAGCAGCCAATTGAGGGGGAGGAACACTGAAGCTTTCTTT.

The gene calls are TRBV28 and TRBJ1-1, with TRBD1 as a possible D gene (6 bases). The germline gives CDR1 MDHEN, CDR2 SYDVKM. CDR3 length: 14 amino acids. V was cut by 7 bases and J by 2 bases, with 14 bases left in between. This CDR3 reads CASMEGGVNTEAFF. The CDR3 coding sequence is TGTGCCAGCATGGAGGGGGGCGTCAACACTGAAGCTTTCTTT.